The T cell receptor (beta chain) under discussion was sequenced for a study of control samples from healthy donors and cancer patients. Sequencing used immunoSEQ multiplex PCR; TCRdb keeps in-frame clones, though not all of them. The data show about 45,000 clones, with under 95% seen just once and roughly 22% held by the top ten. The CDR3 extends over 12 amino acids. The ends were cut back, 10 bases at V and 4 bases at J, with 13 bases in the middle. CDR1 and CDR2 from the germline V gene are LNHDA and SQIVND (reference sequence). Sequencing was performed on PBMCs. The chain has TRBV19 and TRBJ1-2; D might be TRBD1 (6 bases). The sequence came from a woman in her thirties or forties with head and neck cancer. The CDR3 nucleotides read TGTGCCACCCCAGGGGAAGGCTATGGCTACACCTTC. The encoded protein is CATPGEGYGYTF. The full variable domain, rest sourced from reference TRBV19 and TRBJ1-2, is DGGITQSPKYLFRKEGQNVTLSCEQNLNHDAMYWYRQDPGQGLRLIYYSQIVNDFQKGDIAEGYSVSREKKESFPLTVTSAQKNPTAFYLCATPGEGYGYTFGSGTRLTVV.